Below are 30 T cell receptor beta chains sequenced from a single sample in a study of blood T cell repertoires in COVID-19. Produced via immunoSEQ multiplex PCR; TCRdb's table is partial and in-frame only. This sample carries roughly 100,000 clones, approximately 80% of them seen once, and the ten largest clones take approximately 15%. The sequencing input was peripheral blood. The receptors were sampled from a woman older than 75 with acute or convalescent COVID-19.

This chain joins TRBV19 and TRBJ1-2; D gene unclear. CDR3 size: 12 residues. Trimming stripped 3 bases from V and 8 bases from J, with 10 bases between. Germline CDR1 LNHDA, CDR2 SQIVND (reference sequence). The CDR3 nucleotides read TGTGCCAGTAGTATCCGAGGAGCGGGCTACACCTTC. Its translation is CASSIRGAGYTF.

The chain couples TRBV7-2 to TRBJ1-1, with 9 bases matching TRBD1. This CDR3 is 14 amino acids long. V trimming: 3 bases; J trimming: 4 bases; junction bases outside the gene matches: 3. Germline V gives CDR1 SGHTA, CDR2 FQGNSA. The CDR3, as DNA: TGTGCCAGCAGCTTCTCGGGACAGGGCACTGAAGCTTTCTTT. Translation: CASSFSGQGTEAFF.

V and J are TRBV5-4 and TRBJ1-2; the D gene is possibly TRBD1 (6 bases). Per germline, CDR1 SGHNT and CDR2 YYREEE (reference sequence). V was shortened by 5 bases and J by 2 bases, with 19 bases between the two germline ends. This CDR3 spans 16 amino acids. CDR3: CASSFNQPGQNYGYTF. DNA for the CDR3: TGTGCCAGCAGTTTTAATCAACCGGGACAAAACTATGGCTACACCTTC.

This chain connects TRBV25-1 to TRBJ1-6, with D hard to call. V was trimmed by 4 bases and J by 0 bases, leaving 10 bases between them. The CDR3 length is 16 residues. CDR1 MGHDK and CDR2 SYGVNS come from the germline V gene. CDR3 nucleotide sequence: TGTGCCAGCAGTGGAAAGGAGAGCTCCTATAATTCACCCCTCCACTTT. It codes for CASSGKESSYNSPLHF.

The table lists this clone with a count of one. The chain recombines TRBV28 with TRBJ2-1, with 9 bases fitting TRBD1. V shed 5 bases, J shed 5 bases, and the junction held 13 bases outside the gene matches. Germline CDR1 and CDR2: MDHEN and SYDVKM. This CDR3 has 17 amino acids. For the CDR3, the DNA is TGTGCCAGCAGTCTGTTCGGCGACAGGGGGAAGGACAATGAGCAGTTCTTC. This encodes CASSLFGDRGKDNEQFF.

This chain links TRBV2 with TRBJ2-5; possibly TRBD2 for D (5 bases). Germline V gene data show CDR1 as SNHLY and CDR2 as FYNNEI. Deletions cut 3 bases from V and 2 bases from J, with 19 bases between. This CDR3 comprises 17 residues. The CDR3 here is CASSDNRGSPIQETQYF. CDR3 DNA sequence: TGTGCCAGCAGTGACAACCGAGGGAGTCCAATTCAAGAGACCCAGTACTTC.

The gene calls are TRBV5-1 and TRBJ2-3; maybe TRBD1 (7 bases). Trimming took off 1 base at V and 3 bases at J, with 15 bases between the two ends. Per the germline V gene, CDR1 is SGHRS and CDR2 is YFSETQ. CDR3 size: 16 residues. The CDR3: CASSLQGGVKTDTQYF. The CDR3 region has the DNA TGCGCCAGCAGCTTGCAGGGGGGAGTAAAAACAGATACGCAGTATTTT. Drawing the rest from reference TRBV5-1 and TRBJ2-3, the complete variable domain is KAGVTQTPRYLIKTRGQQVTLSCSPISGHRSVSWYQQTPGQGLQFLFEYFSETQRNKGNFPGRFSGRQFSNSRSEMNVSTLELGDSALYLCASSLQGGVKTDTQYFGPGTRLTVL.

The chain has TRBV3-1 (or the pseudogene TRBV3-2) and TRBJ1-2; tentatively, D is TRBD1 (5 bases). Per germline, CDR1 LGHDT and CDR2 YNNKEL (reference sequence). CDR3 length equals 13 residues. Trimming left V 5 bases short and J 8 bases short, with 15 bases between. CDR3 DNA: TGTGCCAGCAGCTGGCCTTCAGGGCAAGGCTACACCTTC. It is translated as CASSWPSGQGYTF.

This chain links TRBV5-1 with TRBJ1-6, with a tentative D call TRBD1 (6 bases). The germline V gene has CDR1 SGHRS and CDR2 YFSETQ. Trimming removed 3 bases at V and 9 bases at J, with 16 bases between. The CDR3 consists of 15 residues. The DNA for the CDR3 is TGCGCCAGCAGCTCCGAAGGGGGTTTGACTTCACCCCTCCACTTT. Protein sequence: CASSSEGGLTSPLHF.

The gene calls are TRBV29-1 and TRBJ2-1; weak D call: TRBD2 (6 bases). CDR3 length equals 13 residues. Per the germline V gene, CDR1 is SQVTM and CDR2 is ANQGSEA. Trimming cost V 8 bases and J 2 bases, with 13 bases left between them. This chain's CDR3 is CSFPAGTYNEQFF. CDR3 nucleotides: TGCAGCTTCCCTGCGGGAACCTACAATGAGCAGTTCTTC.

V gene TRBV2 combines with J gene TRBJ1-6; tentative D call: TRBD1 (6 bases). Germline CDR1 reads SNHLY; CDR2 reads FYNNEI. The CDR3 has 16 residues. The V and J ends lost 7 bases and 0 bases respectively, with 13 bases between them. The CDR3 sequence: CASKTGRVSYNSPLHF. The CDR3 DNA is TGTGCCAGCAAGACAGGAAGGGTCTCCTATAATTCACCCCTCCACTTT.

This clone was detected a few times. The J gene is TRBJ2-6, the V gene TRBV12-3 or TRBV12-4; D call uncertain. The length of the CDR3 is 13 residues. With 7 bases removed from V and 2 bases from J, the gap between germline ends came to 6 bases. CDR3 residues: CASTSAGANVLTF. The DNA of the CDR3 is TGTGCCAGCACCTCCGCTGGGGCCAACGTCCTGACTTTC.

The chain uses TRBV7-2 and TRBJ2-7, with 10 bases matching TRBD2. Germline lookup yields CDR1 SGHTA and CDR2 FQGNSA. The trim removed 5 bases at V and 7 bases at J, leaving 5 bases unmatched. This CDR3 has 13 residues. This CDR3 is CASSKGLAREQYF. CDR3 sequence (DNA): TGTGCCAGCAGCAAGGGACTAGCGAGGGAGCAGTACTTC.

This clone was observed once. One end of the junction does not line up with germline, which may come from a read error. The CDR3 bases are TGTGGATGGCGGGAGAACACCGGGGAGCTGTTTTTT. Protein product: CGWRENTGELFF. The rearrangement joins TRBV29-1 to TRBJ2-2, with D perhaps TRBD2 (6 bases). The CDR3 totals 12 residues. Germline CDR1 reads SQVTM; CDR2 reads ANQGSEA.

The chain combines TRBV24-1 with TRBJ2-1, with TRBD1 as a possible D gene (5 bases). Trimming cost V 0 bases and J 6 bases, with 8 bases left between them. The CDR3 covers 14 residues. CDR1 and CDR2 (germline): KGHDR, SFDVKD. As DNA, the CDR3 is TGTGCCACCAGTGATTTGGATCAGGGCAATGAGCAGTTCTTC. Translated: CATSDLDQGNEQFF.

The chain has TRBV5-4 and TRBJ1-2; D might be TRBD1 (5 bases). The CDR3 covers 14 residues. CDR1 SGHNT and CDR2 YYREEE come from the germline V gene (reference sequence). V lost 2 bases and J lost 3, with 11 bases in between. CDR3: CASSLSPTDYGYTF. The CDR3 nucleotides read TGTGCCAGCAGCTTATCCCCGACAGACTATGGCTACACCTTC.

In this sample, this clone turned up once. V usage is TRBV20-1 and J usage is TRBJ2-5, with TRBD2 matching over 8 bases. Looked up from germline, CDR1 is DFQATT and CDR2 is SNEGSKA (reference sequence). This CDR3 spans 17 amino acids. After removal of 3 bases from V and 4 bases from J, the junction contained 16 bases not matched to a gene. The CDR3 protein is CSASTIDAGGRRETQYF. CDR3 nucleotide sequence: TGCAGTGCTAGTACGATCGACGCGGGAGGTCGGAGAGAGACCCAGTACTTC.

The chain links TRBV5-4 to TRBJ1-2; 8 bases agree with TRBD1. The CDR3 consists of 15 residues. Per germline, CDR1 SGHNT and CDR2 YYREEE (reference sequence). With 0 bases clipped from V and 2 bases from J, the junction kept 3 bases outside the gene matches. The CDR3 is CASSLGDRPNYGYTF. In DNA form, the CDR3 reads TGTGCCAGCAGCTTGGGGGACAGGCCGAACTATGGCTACACCTTC.

The J gene is TRBJ2-3, the V gene TRBV7-9, with D possibly being TRBD2 (5 bases). This CDR3 has 15 amino acids. V gave up 0 bases and J gave up 7 bases, with 14 bases separating them. CDR1 is SEHNR and CDR2 is FQNEAQ in the germline V gene (reference sequence). In DNA, the CDR3 is TGTGCCAGCAGCTTAGCGTACCATAGCGTTAATACGCAGTATTTT. Translating gives CASSLAYHSVNTQYF.

The rearrangement links TRBV19 to TRBJ2-2; 9 positions match TRBD2. Losses at the gene ends were 6 bases for V and 5 bases for J; bases not matched to a gene: 10. Germline V CDR1 and CDR2: LNHDA, SQIVND (reference sequence). This CDR3 contains 16 residues. CDR3 protein: CASSRTGTSNTGELFF. CDR3 sequence (DNA): TGTGCCAGTAGCAGGACCGGGACTAGCAATACCGGGGAGCTGTTTTTT.

The chain links TRBV7-9 to TRBJ2-1, with 8 nucleotides matching TRBD1. CDR3 length: 15 residues. Germline V gene sequence: CDR1 SEHNR, CDR2 FQNEAQ (reference sequence). J lost 0 bases, V lost 5 bases, and 3 bases had no gene match. CDR3 nucleotides: TGTGCCAGCAGCCCGGACAGGGCCTCCTACAATGAGCAGTTCTTC. Translation gives CASSPDRASYNEQFF.

This clone was counted a single time. The chain employs TRBV6-2 or TRBV6-3 and TRBJ2-4, with 8 bases lining up with TRBD2. Germline V gene data show CDR1 as MNHEY and CDR2 as SVGEGT. V was pared by 4 bases and J by 6 bases, with 5 bases of the junction left unmatched. The CDR3 consists of 14 residues. As DNA, the CDR3 is TGTGCCAGCAGTTCGTCGGGGGGGTCAAACATTCAGTACTTC. This translates into CASSSSGGSNIQYF.

This chain uses TRBV11-2 with TRBJ2-7, with TRBD1 matching over 9 bases. This CDR3 has 16 residues. Germline lookup yields CDR1 SGHAT and CDR2 FQNNGV. V was pared by 4 bases and J by 3 bases, with 10 bases of the junction left unmatched. CDR3 nucleotide sequence: TGTGCCAGCAGCTCGCAGGGACAGGGAACCAACTACGAGCAGTACTTC. This sequence encodes CASSSQGQGTNYEQYF.

The genes are TRBV28 and TRBJ1-2; 7 positions agree with TRBD1. The CDR3 is 15 residues long. Germline-derived CDR1 and CDR2 are MDHEN and SYDVKM. The V segment lost 7 bases and the J segment 4 bases; nucleotides outside the gene matches: 12. CDR3 region: CASTGQAKFSYGYTF. The CDR3 nucleotides read TGTGCCAGCACCGGACAGGCCAAATTCTCCTATGGCTACACCTTC.

The V and J genes are TRBV4-2 and TRBJ2-7; 7 nucleotides match TRBD1. J lost 0 bases, V lost 0 bases, and 5 bases had no gene match. CDR1 LGHNA and CDR2 YNFKEQ come from the germline V gene. CDR3 length equals 16 residues. The CDR3 sequence is CASSQDSGQSSYEQYF. The CDR3 nucleotides are TGTGCCAGCAGCCAAGATTCGGGACAGAGCTCCTACGAGCAGTACTTC.

The rearrangement joins TRBV11-2 to TRBJ2-6; no firm D call. Germline assignment: CDR1 SGHAT and CDR2 FQNNGV. The CDR3 has 17 amino acids. V lost 2 bases and J lost 0, with 11 bases in between. CDR3: CASSLTFYSSGANVLTF. For the CDR3, the DNA is TGTGCCAGCAGCTTAACATTTTACAGCTCTGGGGCCAACGTCCTGACTTTC.

This clone was seen a handful of times. The J gene is TRBJ2-1, the V gene TRBV5-1; D may be TRBD2 (5 bases). V shed 0 bases and J shed 6 bases, with 10 bases lying between them. This CDR3 is built from 14 residues. Germline V lookup: CDR1 SGHRS, CDR2 YFSETQ. The CDR3 protein is CASSLDREGNEQFF. The CDR3 nucleotides read TGCGCCAGCAGCTTGGACCGCGAGGGCAATGAGCAGTTCTTC.

The chain has TRBV6-5 and TRBJ2-2; 8 bases line up with TRBD2. This CDR3 contains 15 residues. Per germline, CDR1 MNHEY and CDR2 SVGAGI. V lost 5 bases, J lost 4 bases, and 6 bases stayed unmatched. The CDR3 coding sequence is TGTGCCAGCAGTACGGTTGCGGGGGGCACCGGGGAGCTGTTTTTT. This translates into CASSTVAGGTGELFF.

The chain is built from TRBV28 and TRBJ1-1, with TRBD1 matching over 7 bases. Germline V gene data show CDR1 as MDHEN and CDR2 as SYDVKM. Germline trimming cut 7 bases from V and 5 bases from J; bases unmatched to any gene: 10. The CDR3 spans 14 residues. Here the CDR3 DNA reads TGTGCCAGCACCTTAGGGGGCGGGGGGACTGAAGCTTTCTTT. It yields the protein CASTLGGGGTEAFF.

A few counts support this clone. V is TRBV11-2 and J is TRBJ2-2; D ambiguous. Germline V gene sequence: CDR1 SGHAT, CDR2 FQNNGV. V was trimmed by 4 bases and J by 5 bases, leaving 5 bases between them. The CDR3 extends over 12 amino acids. The CDR3 region is CASSSNTGELFF. For the CDR3, the DNA is TGTGCCAGCAGCTCCAATACCGGGGAGCTGTTTTTT.